This T cell receptor (beta chain) came from a study of blood T cell repertoires in COVID-19. This CDR3 has 16 amino acids. CDR1 SGDLS and CDR2 YYNGEE come from the germline V gene. V gave up 3 bases and J gave up 5 bases, with 20 bases separating them. Using immunoSEQ multiplex PCR, the repertoire was profiled, and TCRdb retains in-frame clones only, with some absent. The table lists 200,000 to 250,000 clones, around four fifths of them singletons, with under 3% in the top ten. The chain has TRBV9 and TRBJ1-2; no firm D call. The source of this sequence is a woman in her 70s with active or convalescent COVID-19. Sequencing was done on a sample of peripheral blood. CDR3 DNA sequence: TGTGCCAGCAGCGCCCCCCCCACAGCTCGGTTTTATGGCTACACCTTC. This gives the protein CASSAPPTARFYGYTF.